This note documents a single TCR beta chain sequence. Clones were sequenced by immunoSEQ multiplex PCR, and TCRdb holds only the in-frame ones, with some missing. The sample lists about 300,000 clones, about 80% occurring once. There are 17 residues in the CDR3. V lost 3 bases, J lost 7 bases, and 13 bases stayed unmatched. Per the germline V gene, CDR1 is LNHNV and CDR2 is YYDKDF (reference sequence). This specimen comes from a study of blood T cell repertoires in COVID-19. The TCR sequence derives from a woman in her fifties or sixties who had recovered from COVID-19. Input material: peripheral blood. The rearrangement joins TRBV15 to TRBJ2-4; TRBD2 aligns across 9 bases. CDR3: CATSSPERGARLNIQYF. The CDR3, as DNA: TGTGCCACCAGCAGCCCCGAGCGGGGGGCACGACTTAACATTCAGTACTTC.